This T cell receptor (beta chain) stems from a study of blood T cell repertoires in COVID-19. CDR3 length equals 15 residues. CDR1 and CDR2 (germline): MNHEY, SMNVEV (reference sequence). V lost 0 bases to trimming and J lost 7 bases; unmatched junction nucleotides: 9. Some clones are missing from TCRdb's copy, which holds only in-frame ones; the method was immunoSEQ multiplex PCR. The sample contains roughly 280,000 clones, 86% of which appear only once. The source material was peripheral blood. The rearrangement uses TRBV27 and TRBJ2-7, with 7 bases lining up with TRBD2. The TCR originated in a young man with active or convalescent COVID-19. The CDR3 region is CASSLSNPGGIEQYF. CDR3 sequence (DNA): TGTGCCAGCAGTTTATCGAATCCCGGGGGGATTGAGCAGTACTTC.